What follows are 3 T cell receptor beta chains derived from one specimen sequenced in a study of cytomegalovirus exposure and HLA in healthy donors. The PCR used 60 Vbeta and 13 Jbeta primers. This table comes from immunoSEQ multiplex PCR, and its TCRdb copy is limited to in-frame clones, with some not included. The table has some 60,000 clones, around 87% seen once. The specimen was PBMCs. The source of these receptors is a man aged 18 to 30 in good health and CMV-seronegative.

This rearrangement joins TRBV2 to TRBJ2-7; TRBD1 is a possible D gene (5 bases). This CDR3 contains 13 residues. Per the germline V gene, CDR1 is SNHLY and CDR2 is FYNNEI. V was trimmed by 8 bases and J by 2 bases, leaving 13 bases between them. CDR3 sequence: CASQRDSTYEQYF. The CDR3 bases are TGTGCCAGCCAGCGAGACAGCACCTACGAGCAGTACTTC.

This clone was seen only once. The V and J genes are TRBV28 and TRBJ1-1, with D unresolved. The CDR3 has 12 amino acids. V dropped 5 bases and J dropped 8 bases, with 12 bases sitting between them. Germline CDR1 MDHEN, CDR2 SYDVKM. This chain's CDR3 is CASSRMGREAFF. DNA for the CDR3: TGTGCCAGCAGTCGTATGGGCAGAGAAGCTTTCTTT. Full variable domain (remainder filled in from reference TRBV28 and TRBJ1-1): DVKVTQSSRYLVKRTGEKVFLECVQDMDHENMFWYRQDPGLGLRLIYFSYDVKMKEKGDIPEGYSVSREKKERFSLILESASTNQTSMYLCASSRMGREAFFGQGTRLTVV.

CDR3 protein: CASTPGGSSGNTIYF. The DNA of the CDR3 is TGTGCCAGCACCCCGGGGGGCAGCTCTGGAAACACCATATATTTT. This chain uses TRBV11-2 with TRBJ1-3; D might be TRBD1 (6 bases). This CDR3 is 15 amino acids long. Germline CDR1 reads SGHAT; CDR2 reads FQNNGV. Trimming removed 7 bases at V and 0 bases at J, with 13 bases between.